This entry lists 16 T cell receptor beta chains sequenced from one sample in a study of T-cell memory formation after mild COVID-19. TCRdb reprocessed the 5' RACE reads via MiXCR and lists one record per CDR3 protein. The data hold some 600,000 distinct CDR3 sequences, with approximately 15% observed a single time. Sequenced: PBMCs or a T cell subset sorted from them (not recorded which). The source of these receptors is an adult woman who had mild COVID-19 (a few samples of this study predate the infection). Cell type and time point are not known.

This clonotype turned up a few times. The CDR3 sequence is CASSQELAGQIMTSTDTQYF. CDR3 DNA: TGCGCCAGCAGCCAAGAACTAGCGGGTCAGATCATGACTAGCACAGATACGCAGTATTTT. The J gene is TRBJ2-3, the V gene TRBV4-3; 9 bases agree with TRBD2. V lost 0 bases, J lost 0 bases, and 13 bases stayed unmatched. Germline values: CDR1 LGHNA, CDR2 YSLEER. The CDR3 runs to 20 residues.

The chain couples TRBV9 to TRBJ1-1, with TRBD1 identical over 8 bases. V shed 0 bases, J shed 0 bases, and the junction held 4 bases outside the gene matches. This CDR3 has 16 residues. Per the germline V gene, CDR1 is SGDLS and CDR2 is YYNGEE. CDR3 coding DNA: TGTGCCAGCAGCGTAGTCCCAGGGGGCCTGAACACTGAAGCTTTCTTT. This translates into CASSVVPGGLNTEAFF. Using reference TRBV9 and TRBJ1-1 for the parts outside the CDR3, the full variable domain is DSGVTQTPKHLITATGQRVTLRCSPRSGDLSVYWYQQSLDQGLQFLIQYYNGEERAKGNILERFSAQQFPDLHSELNLSSLELGDSALYFCASSVVPGGLNTEAFFGQGTRLTVV.

The J gene is TRBJ2-2, the V gene TRBV30, with D uncertain. Germline V gives CDR1 GTSNPN, CDR2 SVGIG (reference sequence). The CDR3 is 13 amino acids. The germline V and J ends were trimmed by 0 bases and 6 bases, with 8 bases remaining between them. This chain's CDR3 is CAWSVFSPGELFF. The CDR3 nucleotides read TGTGCCTGGAGTGTGTTCTCCCCCGGGGAGCTGTTTTTT.

The chain couples TRBV7-9 to TRBJ2-2; D may match TRBD1 or TRBD2 (6 bases each). Germline-derived CDR1 and CDR2 are SEHNR and FQNEAQ (reference sequence). V was shortened by 2 bases and J by 4 bases, with 11 bases between the two germline ends. The CDR3 extends over 15 amino acids. CDR3 sequence reads: CASSLRGPATGELFF. The CDR3 bases are TGTGCCAGCAGCTTACGGGGGCCCGCCACCGGGGAGCTGTTTTTT.

This chain uses TRBV18 with TRBJ1-1; D ambiguous. Per the germline V gene, CDR1 is KGHSH and CDR2 is LQKENI. The CDR3 extends over 14 amino acids. V lost 4 bases to trimming and J lost 4 bases, with 13 bases between them. CDR3 nucleotides: TGTGCCAGCTCACGATTGGAAAGGGCCACTGAAGCTTTCTTT. This encodes CASSRLERATEAFF.

The genes are TRBV23-1 and TRBJ2-3; TRBD2 might be the D (6 bases). TRBV23-1 is treated as an ORF (open reading frame) with a function not yet certain. This CDR3 contains 17 residues. V lost 4 bases and J lost 0, with 17 bases in between. The CDR3 DNA sequence: TGCGCCAGCAGTCGTGTTACTAGCACCTCTAGCACAGATACGCAGTATTTT. Translated: CASSRVTSTSSTDTQYF.

The CDR3 DNA reads TGTGCCAGCGGTAGACTAGCGGGACCCTACGAGCAGTACTTC. Its translation is CASGRLAGPYEQYF. This chain uses TRBV6-2 or TRBV6-3 with TRBJ2-7, with TRBD2 matching 11 bases. V trimming: 8 bases; J trimming: 2 bases; junction bases outside the gene matches: 5. Germline V CDR1 and CDR2: MNHEY, SVGEGT. CDR3 length: 14 residues.

This clonotype was counted many times. The chain employs TRBV7-2 and TRBJ2-3; D unclear. The CDR3 spans 14 residues. Trimming removed 4 bases from V and 2 bases from J, with 10 bases in between. The germline gives CDR1 SGHTA, CDR2 FQGNSA. The CDR3 sequence is CASSSYPNTDTQYF. The CDR3 nucleotides are TGTGCCAGCAGCTCCTACCCGAACACAGATACGCAGTATTTT.

V is TRBV4-1 and J is TRBJ1-2; D unclear. V shed 4 bases and J shed 2 bases, with 14 bases lying between them. This CDR3 has 15 residues. Looked up from germline, CDR1 is MGHRA and CDR2 is YSYEKL. The CDR3 here is CASSLVGGNNYGYTF. The CDR3 nucleotides are TGCGCCAGCAGCCTGGTTGGAGGGAACAACTATGGCTACACCTTC.

The genes are TRBV7-9 and TRBJ2-5; D not certain. In germline, CDR1 is SEHNR, CDR2 FQNEAQ (reference sequence). CDR3 length: 14 amino acids. V was pared by 2 bases and J by 5 bases, with 12 bases between. For the CDR3, the DNA is TGTGCCAGCAGCTTAAGGTTTGCGCAGGAGACCCAGTACTTC. This translates into CASSLRFAQETQYF.

This clonotype has more than one count but fewer than ten. The CDR3 loop reads CAWGLGDRDTDTQYF. Here the CDR3 DNA reads TGTGCCTGGGGCTTAGGAGACAGGGACACAGATACGCAGTATTTT. This chain uses TRBV30 with TRBJ2-3, with 7 bases matching TRBD1. The CDR3 has 15 residues. Germline lookup yields CDR1 GTSNPN and CDR2 SVGIG (reference sequence). V gave up 5 bases and J gave up 2 bases; unmatched junction bases: 10. Filled out from reference TRBV30 and TRBJ2-3, the complete variable domain reads SQTIHQWPATLVQPVGSPLSLECTVEGTSNPNLYWYRQAAGRGLQLLFYSVGIGQISSEVPQNLSASRPQDRQFILSSKKLLLSDSGFYLCAWGLGDRDTDTQYFGPGTRLTVL.

Only a few counts were recorded for this clonotype. V and J are TRBV6-1 and TRBJ1-2; TRBD1 agrees at 7 bases. CDR1 and CDR2 from the germline V gene are MNHNS and SASEGT. The V segment lost 6 bases and the J segment 4 bases; nucleotides outside the gene matches: 5. The CDR3 is 13 amino acids. As DNA, the CDR3 is TGTGCCAGCAGGATAGGGGGCGCCTATGGCTACACCTTC. Translated, it gives CASRIGGAYGYTF.

This clonotype was recorded a few times. The V gene is TRBV4-3, the J gene TRBJ2-7, with 8 bases identical to TRBD2. After removal of 4 bases from V and 6 bases from J, the junction contained 11 bases not matched to a gene. The germline V gene has CDR1 LGHNA and CDR2 YSLEER. This CDR3 comprises 15 residues. The CDR3 nucleotides read TGCGCCAGCAGCCCGCAACTAGCGGAGAGGGGCGAGCAGTACTTC. Its translation: CASSPQLAERGEQYF.

The chain uses TRBV25-1 and TRBJ1-2; D remains ambiguous. The V gene's germline CDR1 is MGHDK and CDR2 SYGVNS. Trimming removed 4 bases from V and 4 bases from J, with 10 bases in between. The CDR3 sequence is 13 residues long. CDR3 loop: CASSATVGYGYTF. The CDR3 DNA reads as TGTGCCAGCAGTGCTACGGTGGGCTATGGCTACACCTTC.

This clonotype was observed a handful of times. The chain carries TRBV24-1 and TRBJ1-1; D not resolved. Germline lookup yields CDR1 KGHDR and CDR2 SFDVKD. CDR3 length: 14 residues. V was trimmed by 3 bases and J by 3 bases, leaving 10 bases between them. The CDR3 protein is CATSDRPPDTEAFF. The CDR3 DNA is TGTGCCACCAGTGATCGCCCCCCGGACACTGAAGCTTTCTTT.

The chain uses TRBV10-3 and TRBJ2-7; D is perhaps TRBD2 (6 bases). In germline, CDR1 is ENHRY, CDR2 SYGVKD. Trimming left V 8 bases short and J 1 base short, with 9 bases between. There are 12 residues in the CDR3. The CDR3 sequence is CAIGGSSYEQYF. The CDR3 DNA is TGTGCCATCGGAGGGTCTTCCTACGAGCAGTACTTC.